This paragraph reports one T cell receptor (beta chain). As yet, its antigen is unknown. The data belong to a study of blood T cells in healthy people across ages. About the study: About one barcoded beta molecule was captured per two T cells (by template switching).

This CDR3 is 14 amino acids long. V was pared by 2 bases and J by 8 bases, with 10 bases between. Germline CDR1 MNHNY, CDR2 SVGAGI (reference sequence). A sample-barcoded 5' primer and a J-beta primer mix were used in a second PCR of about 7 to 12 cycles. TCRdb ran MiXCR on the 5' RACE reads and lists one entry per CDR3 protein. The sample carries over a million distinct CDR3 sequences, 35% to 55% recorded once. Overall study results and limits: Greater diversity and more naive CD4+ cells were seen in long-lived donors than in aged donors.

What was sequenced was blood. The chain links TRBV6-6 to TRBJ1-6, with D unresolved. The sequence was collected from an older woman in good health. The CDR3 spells CASSYRYGDSPLHF. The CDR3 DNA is TGTGCCAGCAGTTACCGATACGGGGATTCACCCCTCCACTTT.